Detailed here is one T cell receptor (beta chain). Alongside a J-beta primer mix, a sample-barcoded 5' primer served in a second PCR lasting about 6 to 12 cycles. Using its own MiXCR run on the 5' RACE reads, TCRdb lists one record per CDR3 protein. The table has 1.5 million or so distinct CDR3 sequences, roughly 43% seen once. V was shortened by 6 bases and J by 0 bases, with 9 bases between the two germline ends. There are 14 residues in the CDR3. Germline assignment: CDR1 MNHNS and CDR2 SASEGT. The data belong to a study of blood T cells in healthy people across ages. The receptor's source is a woman aged 18-29 years in good health. This chain uses TRBV6-1 with TRBJ2-4; D not resolved. The sequenced sample consisted of blood. The CDR3 DNA reads as TGTGCCAGCAGGCCAAATTTAGCCAAAAACATTCAGTACTTC. Translating gives CASRPNLAKNIQYF.